One sample yielded the 14 T cell receptor beta chains listed below, sequenced in a study of T cell repertoires in cytomegalovirus infection. TCRdb used MiXCR to reprocess the reads, holding one entry per CDR3 protein. This sample carries 150,000 to 200,000 distinct CDR3 sequences, 15% to 20% of them seen once, and the ten largest clones take less than 3%. Specimen: PBMCs. The source of these receptors is a human donor in good health (CMV status not recorded). Some clones in this sample may be carry-over from other donors' samples.

This clonotype was observed a few times. The chain couples TRBV7-2 to TRBJ1-1; 9 bases match TRBD1. The V gene's germline CDR1 is SGHTA and CDR2 FQGNSA. Trimming cost V 5 bases and J 1 base; bases outside gene matches: 5. This CDR3 has 15 residues. Here the CDR3 DNA reads TGTGCCAGCAGCAAAAGACAGGGGGGGAACACTGAAGCTTTCTTT. This sequence encodes CASSKRQGGNTEAFF.

The sample holds a few counts of this clonotype. The rearrangement uses TRBV7-6 and TRBJ1-4, with D possibly TRBD1 on 5 matching bases. Germline CDR1 and CDR2: SGHVS and FNYEAQ. Deletions cut 1 base from V and 5 bases from J, with 14 bases between. This CDR3 spans 16 amino acids. The CDR3 region has the DNA TGTGCCAGCAGCTTAGACGTCGGCAGGGAAAATGAAAAACTGTTTTTT. This gives the protein CASSLDVGRENEKLFF.

The sample holds many counts of this clonotype. V is TRBV20-1 and J is TRBJ1-5, with 10 bases identical to TRBD1. J lost 7 bases, V lost 1 base, and 4 bases had no gene match. Germline V gene lookup returns CDR1 DFQATT and CDR2 SNEGSKA (reference sequence). The CDR3 runs to 14 residues. Here the CDR3 DNA reads TGCAGTGCTAGAGTGGGGACAGGGGTGCAGCCCCAGCATTTT. Protein sequence: CSARVGTGVQPQHF.

Written as DNA, the CDR3 is TGTGCCAGCAGCTTTACCGGACAGGCCACCAGGAACACCGGGGAGCTGTTTTTT. Its protein is CASSFTGQATRNTGELFF. The V and J genes are TRBV7-9 and TRBJ2-2; 7 nucleotides line up with TRBD1. Germline V CDR1 and CDR2: SEHNR, FQNEAQ (reference sequence). V shed 3 bases and J 1 base; nucleotides not matched to a gene: 11. The CDR3 consists of 18 residues.

The chain is built from TRBV12-3 or TRBV12-4 and TRBJ1-5; 8 nucleotides match TRBD1. V lost 7 bases, J lost 3 bases, and 8 bases stayed unmatched. This CDR3 region has 15 residues. The chain's CDR3 is CASTPTGVINQPQHF. For the CDR3, the DNA is TGTGCCAGCACCCCGACAGGGGTAATCAATCAGCCCCAGCATTTT.

This clonotype was seen more than once but under ten times. V usage is TRBV11-3 and J usage is TRBJ1-1; no reliable D call. The CDR3 length is 12 residues. The V gene lost 2 bases and the J gene lost 1 base, with 2 bases spanning the gap. Germline lookup yields CDR1 SGHNT and CDR2 YENEEA. CDR3 bases: TGTGCCAGCAGCTTAACGAACACTGAAGCTTTCTTT. Its protein product is CASSLTNTEAFF.

This clonotype was found many times. This chain uses TRBV7-2 with TRBJ2-7; 8 nucleotides line up with TRBD2. CDR3 length equals 15 residues. Germline assignment: CDR1 SGHTA and CDR2 FQGNSA. Trimming took 3 bases from V and 0 from J; bases not matched to a gene: 4. The CDR3 here is CASSLERGTSYEQYF. The CDR3 nucleotides read TGTGCCAGCAGCTTGGAGCGGGGGACCTCCTACGAGCAGTACTTC.

The rearrangement uses TRBV28 and TRBJ2-7, with 9 bases identical to TRBD1. Germline trimming cut 3 bases from V and 0 bases from J; bases unmatched to any gene: 3. Germline CDR1 MDHEN, CDR2 SYDVKM. The CDR3 extends over 15 amino acids. DNA of the CDR3: TGTGCCAGCAGTTTCGGACAGGGGAGCTCCTACGAGCAGTACTTC. Translation: CASSFGQGSSYEQYF.

The chain couples TRBV4-1 to TRBJ1-2, with 9 positions matching TRBD1. The CDR3 has 14 amino acids. V lost 3 bases to trimming and J lost 8 bases; unmatched junction nucleotides: 7. Per germline, CDR1 MGHRA and CDR2 YSYEKL. The CDR3 bases are TGCGCCAGCAGCCAGGAACAGGGGGCAGAAGGCTACACCTTC. Protein: CASSQEQGAEGYTF.

The V gene is TRBV12-3 or TRBV12-4, the J gene TRBJ2-1; tentative D call: TRBD2 (6 bases). Trimming stripped 3 bases from V and 9 bases from J, with 15 bases between. This CDR3 has 14 amino acids. CDR3 coding DNA: TGTGCCAGCAGTTTGACTAGACGTGACGGTGAGCAGTTCTTC. It is translated as CASSLTRRDGEQFF.

A note on this clonotype: A read error is possible here, since a much larger clone lies one base away. V and J are TRBV7-8 and TRBJ2-5; D gene uncertain. Per germline, CDR1 SGHVS and CDR2 FQNEAQ. V gave up 4 bases and J gave up 1 base, with 10 bases separating them. The CDR3 has 14 amino acids. The CDR3 reads CASSYVTVQETQYF. For the CDR3, the DNA is TGTGCCAGCAGCTACGTGACCGTCCAAGAGACCCAGTACTTC.

This clonotype was seen only a few times. The chain carries TRBV12-3 or TRBV12-4 and TRBJ1-1; no reliable D call. The CDR3 loop spans 13 amino acids. V was pared by 1 base and J by 3 bases, with 6 bases between. CDR3 bases: TGTGCCAGCAGTTTAGTAGGGCACACTGAAGCTTTCTTT. Translating gives CASSLVGHTEAFF.

This clonotype was detected a few times. The genes are TRBV5-6 and TRBJ2-4; D not resolved. The CDR3 spans 13 residues. Germline V lookup: CDR1 SGHDT, CDR2 YYEEEE. The germline V and J ends were trimmed by 4 bases and 0 bases, with 5 bases remaining between them. The CDR3 protein is CASSPLAKNIQYF. The CDR3, as DNA: TGTGCCAGCAGCCCTTTAGCCAAAAACATTCAGTACTTC.

The V and J genes are TRBV7-4 and TRBJ2-1; TRBD1 agrees at 7 bases. Germline V gene sequence: CDR1 SGHVT, CDR2 SQSDAQ. This CDR3 is built from 15 residues. The ends lost 2 bases at V and 1 base at J; junction bases unmatched: 2. CDR3: CASSLPGQSYNEQFF. The CDR3 region has the DNA TGTGCCAGCAGCTTACCGGGACAGTCCTACAATGAGCAGTTCTTC.